A single TCR beta chain is shown here with its context. No antigen is known for it. Germline V gene sequence: CDR1 MNHEY, CDR2 SVGEGT. The CDR3 is 14 residues long. The sample is drawn from a study of T cell clusters in autoimmune cytopenias. Whole-study findings and limits: Functional roles of the in silico T cell clusters still await experimental validation. Physiological T cell clusters of healthy donors were apparently absent in primary autoimmune cytopenia patients. TRB repertoire shifts in secondary cytopenia and chronic lymphocytic leukemia mostly reflected lymphoma, not autoimmunity.

TRB rearrangements were amplified by touch-down multiplex PCR with mixed TRB-A/B primers. From its re-call of the multiplex PCR reads, TCRdb lists each CDR3 protein once, without DNA. This table holds some 2,200 distinct CDR3 sequences. Roughly 38,000 genome equivalents of blood DNA were amplified for TRB. Sequencing used peripheral blood. The gene calls are TRBV6-2 or TRBV6-3 and TRBJ2-1; TCRdb selects TRBD2, and the lack of DNA leaves this call unchecked. The receptor's source is a human donor with an autoimmune cytopenia or autoimmune hepatitis (not recorded which). The CDR3 reads CASSLTSGYNEQFF.